This record covers a single T cell receptor (beta chain). Its specific antigen is unknown. No base-level quality is on record; no much larger clone is a single base apart. The data originate from a study of T cells in Graves' hyperthyroidism and ophthalmopathy (dated by TCRdb to about 2019). About the study as a whole: Peripheral blood was collected at initial diagnosis, before any treatment. To identify distinguishing TCR V-J signatures, a discovery cohort of around 98 patients was used, comprising approximately 40 with Graves' ophthalmopathy and approximately 58 with stable Graves' hyperthyroidism. Prospective prediction of ophthalmopathy was tested in an independent validation cohort of 18 to 20 hyperthyroidism patients and 17 patients who later progressed to ophthalmopathy. The 75 to 100 discovery patients were divided at random into training and test sets in a 7:3 ratio. In addition, the study compared T-cell repertoires in thyroid tissue and in blood from six Graves' hyperthyroidism patients. After blood sampling, hyperthyroidism patients were treated with methimazole at a starting dose of 30 mg daily, and ophthalmopathy patients were treated with high-dose intravenous methylprednisolone. TCR Vbeta CDR3 sequencing of 140 or so peripheral blood samples (43 ophthalmopathy, 75 hyperthyroidism and approximately 17 progressor patients) is reported in the paper.

Ophthalmopathy patients had moderately to severely active disease, Clinical Activity Score of at least 3, NOSPECS grade of at least 4, and duration under 3 months. Patients with uncontrolled infections, other autoimmune diseases, pregnancy or lactation were excluded. Diagnoses were based on clinical symptoms, serum thyroxine and TRAb, thyroid ultrasound and orbital computed tomography. PBMCs were separated from 10 ml of fresh peripheral blood using Ficoll-Paque density gradient centrifugation. Trizol reagent was used to extract total RNA, and RNA quality was then checked on an Agilent 2100 Bioanalyzer. According to the germline V gene, CDR1 reads SNHLY and CDR2 reads FYNNEI. From the cysteine up to the phenylalanine, the CDR3 has a length of 15 residues. Solely the CDR3 DNA is kept, with 45 bases framed from the first base. V is pruned by 3 bases and J by 5 bases, leaving 3 bases of the junction without a gene match.

Amplification of TCR beta CDR3 regions was carried out from RNA transcripts. A first-round RT-PCR of the TCR CDR3 used the HTBI primer set with the Qiagen OneStep RT-PCR kit. A second multiplex PCR round built the libraries, followed by size selection and purification. Paired-end sequencing of the libraries was performed with 100 bp reads on an Illumina HiSeq2000. The published analysis was carried out like this. SOAPnuke was used to process the raw data, with reads discarded if the reads contained adapters or uncalled bases, had a mean Phred below 15, or lacked an exact constant-primer or identifier match. COPE v1.2.5 was used to merge high-quality paired reads, and clonotypes were defined as unique nucleotide sequences. MiTCR v1.1 was used to align the clonotypes against IMGT TRBV, TRBD and TRBJ reference segments. The analysis was restricted to V-J combinations with a frequency above 0.0001, which together covered 99% to 99.2% of the repertoires. The TCS score was defined as the ratio of F50 (clonal expansion) to E x V (chaos), calculated using BLOSUM62-based TCRdist between CDR3 peptides within each V-J. Welch's t-statistics and random forest reduced just over 500 V-J features to under 15, which were used in a naive Bayes classifier (R e1071). In-frame beta chains were kept once TCRdb had trimmed the public reads at Q25 with fastp and called clones with MiXCR. Under each unique CDR3 protein, matching rows form one entry showing the most common genes and DNA. The V and J calls were not made by the authors but by TCRdb's processing. The sample table lists a few hundred thousand distinct CDR3 sequences, around 13% of them with a count of one. About 18% of the sample rests with the top ten.

Study-wide findings and limitations: In validation, the model predicted progression to ophthalmopathy with just under 71% sensitivity and around 72% specificity, a median of 6.5 months before onset. Sample size was not statistically predetermined, and blinding of investigators to group allocation was not performed. Blood samples also contained most of the expanded thyroid clonotypes (frequency above 0.001), which suggests that blood repertoires may reflect thyroid immune responses. Ophthalmopathy was separated from stable hyperthyroidism by a 13 V-J signature model, with approximately 89% sensitivity and 81% to 82% specificity obtained in cross-validation and 80%/75% obtained in testing.

The source of this sequence is a woman between 25 and 40 years old with Graves' ophthalmopathy. The chain is made from TRBV2 and TRBJ2-3; TRBD2 lines up with 12 middle nucleotides. The sample consisted of blood. The CDR3 has the sequence CASSETSGGKDTQYF. The DNA sequence is as follows: TGTGCCAGCAGTGAGACTAGCGGGGGAAAAGATACGCAGTATTTT.